Detailed here is one TCR beta chain. Its antigen is currently unknown. The ends were cut back, 0 bases at V and 5 bases at J, with 13 bases in the middle. This CDR3 spans 15 amino acids. Germline CDR1 LGHNA, CDR2 YSLEER. This sample is drawn from a study of identical twins. Points from the study as a whole: Memory repertoires lacked the insertion deficit that abundant cord blood beta clonotypes showed.

Template switching added a universal primer site, and cDNA bore unique molecular identifiers. TCRdb called the 5' RACE reads again in MiXCR, with one record for every CDR3 protein. In the table there are more than 200,000 distinct CDR3 sequences, over 12% of which are singletons. Healthy Caucasian donors formed the entire cohort. Specimen: memory (CD45RO+) T cells sorted from blood. V is TRBV4-3 and J is TRBJ2-5; possible D gene TRBD2, 6 bases. The sequence derives from a woman aged 18-29 years in good health. CDR3 amino acids: CASSQEGLAGETQYF. The CDR3 DNA sequence: TGCGCCAGCAGCCAAGAAGGCCTGGCGGGGGAGACCCAGTACTTC.